This T cell receptor beta chain came from a study of cytomegalovirus exposure and HLA in healthy donors. Study outcomes and limitations: Later analysis associated a missense DCLRE1C variant with TCR beta V- and J-gene trimming. Most CMV-associated TCR beta chains were later found to appear HLA-restricted. A later analysis revealed that TCR association rates differed between HLA loci, peaking at DRB1 and bottoming out at HLA-C. Versus the approximately 700-donor mean, an Asian-associated ancestry cluster reportedly showed fewer N-insertions in a later analysis.

Both 60 Vbeta primers and 13 Jbeta primers went into the PCR. Using immunoSEQ multiplex PCR, the repertoire was profiled, and TCRdb retains in-frame clones only, with some absent. The top ten clones hold about 2.9% of a sample with tens of thousands of clones, around 80% of them seen once. Comments on this clone: The antigen remains unidentified.

V was trimmed by 2 bases and J by 2 bases, leaving 13 bases between them. The germline CDR1 and CDR2 sequences are MNHNY and SVGAGI (reference sequence). The CDR3 is 15 residues long. The sample consisted of PBMCs. The chain couples TRBV6-6 to TRBJ2-7, with a tentative D call TRBD2 (7 bases). The clonotype was recovered from a man aged 30 to 39 in good health and CMV-seronegative. The CDR3: CASSYGGALTYEQYF. As DNA, the CDR3 is TGTGCCAGCAGTTACGGGGGGGCATTAACCTACGAGCAGTACTTC.